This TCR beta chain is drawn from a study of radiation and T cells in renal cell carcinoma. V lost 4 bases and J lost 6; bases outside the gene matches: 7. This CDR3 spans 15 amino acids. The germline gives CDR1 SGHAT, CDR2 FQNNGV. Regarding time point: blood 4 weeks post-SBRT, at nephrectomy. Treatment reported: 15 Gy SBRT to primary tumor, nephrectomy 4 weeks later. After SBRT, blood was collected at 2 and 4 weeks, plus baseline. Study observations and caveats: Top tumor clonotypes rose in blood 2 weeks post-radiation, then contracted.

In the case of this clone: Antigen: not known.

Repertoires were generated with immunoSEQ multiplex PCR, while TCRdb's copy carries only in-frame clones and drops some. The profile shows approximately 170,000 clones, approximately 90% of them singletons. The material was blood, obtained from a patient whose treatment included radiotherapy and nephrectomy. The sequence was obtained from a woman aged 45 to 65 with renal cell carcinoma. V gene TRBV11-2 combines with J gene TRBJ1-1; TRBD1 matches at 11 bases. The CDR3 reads CASSSEGQGVSEAFF. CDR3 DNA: TGTGCCAGCAGCTCCGAGGGACAGGGGGTATCTGAAGCTTTCTTT.